Described below is a single T cell receptor beta chain sequence and its context. This sample was included in a study of OX40 agonist ivuxolimab in advanced cancers. Assay: immunoSEQ multiplex PCR; the TCRdb copy retains only in-frame clones and omits some. The sample contains under 15,000 clones, 80% of which appear only once. Sequencing was performed on CD4+ or CD8+ T cells sorted from blood, taken in a trial of the OX40 agonist ivuxolimab. This sequence was found in an adult with an advanced solid tumor such as melanoma, head and neck, liver or kidney cancer.

The CDR3 nucleotides read TGTGCCAGCAGTCCTGGACAGGACCACTATGGCTACACCTTC. The encoded protein is CASSPGQDHYGYTF. The genes are TRBV6-5 and TRBJ1-2; 7 bases are a match to TRBD1. Germline V gene lookup returns CDR1 MNHEY and CDR2 SVGAGI. The CDR3 covers 14 residues. Trimming took 5 bases from V and 3 from J; bases not matched to a gene: 6.